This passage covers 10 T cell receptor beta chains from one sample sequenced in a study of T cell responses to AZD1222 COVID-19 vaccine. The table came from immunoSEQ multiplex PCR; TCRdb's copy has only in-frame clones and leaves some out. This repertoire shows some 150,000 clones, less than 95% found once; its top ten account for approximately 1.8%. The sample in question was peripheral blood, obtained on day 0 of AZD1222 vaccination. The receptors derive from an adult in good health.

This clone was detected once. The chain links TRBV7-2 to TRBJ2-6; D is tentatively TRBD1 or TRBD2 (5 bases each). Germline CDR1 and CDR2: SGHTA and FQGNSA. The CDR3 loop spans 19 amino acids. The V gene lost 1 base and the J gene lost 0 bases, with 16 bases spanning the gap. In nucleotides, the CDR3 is TGTGCCAGCAGCTTAGGTCTGGGGGTGCCAGACTCTGGGGCCAACGTCCTGACTTTC. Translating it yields CASSLGLGVPDSGANVLTF.

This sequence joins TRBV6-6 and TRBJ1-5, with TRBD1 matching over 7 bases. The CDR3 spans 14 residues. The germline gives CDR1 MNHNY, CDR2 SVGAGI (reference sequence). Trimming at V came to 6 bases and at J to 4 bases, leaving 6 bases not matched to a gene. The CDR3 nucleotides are TGTGCCAGCAGCAGAAGACAGGGTAATCAGCCCCAGCATTTT. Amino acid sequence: CASSRRQGNQPQHF.

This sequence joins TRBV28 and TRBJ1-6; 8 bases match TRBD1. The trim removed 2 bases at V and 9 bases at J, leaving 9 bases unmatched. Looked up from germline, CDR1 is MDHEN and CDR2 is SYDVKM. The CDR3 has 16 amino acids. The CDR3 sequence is CASSLLPGQAFSPLHF. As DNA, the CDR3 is TGTGCCAGCAGTTTACTTCCGGGACAGGCATTTTCACCCCTCCACTTT.

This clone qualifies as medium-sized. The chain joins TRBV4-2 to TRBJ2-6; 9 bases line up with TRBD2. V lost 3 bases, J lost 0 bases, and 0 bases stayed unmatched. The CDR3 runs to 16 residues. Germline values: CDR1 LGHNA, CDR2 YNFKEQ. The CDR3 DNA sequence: TGTGCCAGCAGCCAGACTAGCGGCTCTGGGGCCAACGTCCTGACTTTC. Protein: CASSQTSGSGANVLTF.

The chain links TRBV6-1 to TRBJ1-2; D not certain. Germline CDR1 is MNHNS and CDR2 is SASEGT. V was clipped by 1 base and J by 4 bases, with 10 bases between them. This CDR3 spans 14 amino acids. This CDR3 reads CASSEDYRIYGYTF. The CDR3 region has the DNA TGTGCCAGCAGTGAAGATTACAGAATCTATGGCTACACCTTC.

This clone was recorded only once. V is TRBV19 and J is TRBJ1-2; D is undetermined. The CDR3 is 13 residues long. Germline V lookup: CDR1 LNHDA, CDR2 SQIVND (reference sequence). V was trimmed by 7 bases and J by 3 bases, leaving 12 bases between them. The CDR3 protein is CASTRSRDYGYTF. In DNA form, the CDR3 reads TGTGCCAGTACCAGGTCTAGGGACTATGGCTACACCTTC. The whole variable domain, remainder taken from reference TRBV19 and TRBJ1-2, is DGGITQSPKYLFRKEGQNVTLSCEQNLNHDAMYWYRQDPGQGLRLIYYSQIVNDFQKGDIAEGYSVSREKKESFPLTVTSAQKNPTAFYLCASTRSRDYGYTFGSGTRLTVV.

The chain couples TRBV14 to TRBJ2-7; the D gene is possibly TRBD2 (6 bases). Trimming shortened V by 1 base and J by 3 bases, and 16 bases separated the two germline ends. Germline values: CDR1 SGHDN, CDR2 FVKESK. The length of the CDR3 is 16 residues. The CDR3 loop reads CASSQVLAPRLYEQYF. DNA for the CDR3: TGTGCCAGCAGCCAAGTCCTAGCGCCTAGGCTCTACGAGCAGTACTTC.

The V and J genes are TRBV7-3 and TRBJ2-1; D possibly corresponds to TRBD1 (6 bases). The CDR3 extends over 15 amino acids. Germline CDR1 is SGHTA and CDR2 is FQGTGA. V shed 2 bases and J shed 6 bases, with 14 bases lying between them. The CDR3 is CASSLGPLGANEQFF. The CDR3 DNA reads TGTGCCAGCAGCTTAGGCCCATTGGGGGCCAATGAGCAGTTCTTC.

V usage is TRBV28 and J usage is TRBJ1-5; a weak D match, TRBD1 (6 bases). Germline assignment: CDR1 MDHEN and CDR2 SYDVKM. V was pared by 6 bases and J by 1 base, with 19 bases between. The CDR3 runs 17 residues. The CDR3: CASSPPNRVRSNQPQHF. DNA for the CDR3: TGTGCCAGCAGCCCCCCCAACAGGGTTAGGAGCAATCAGCCCCAGCATTTT.

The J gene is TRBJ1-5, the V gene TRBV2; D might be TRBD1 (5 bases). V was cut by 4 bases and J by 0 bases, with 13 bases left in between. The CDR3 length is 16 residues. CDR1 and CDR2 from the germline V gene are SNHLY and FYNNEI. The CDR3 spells CASSVQDIYSNQPQHF. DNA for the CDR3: TGTGCCAGCAGTGTCCAGGACATCTATAGCAATCAGCCCCAGCATTTT.